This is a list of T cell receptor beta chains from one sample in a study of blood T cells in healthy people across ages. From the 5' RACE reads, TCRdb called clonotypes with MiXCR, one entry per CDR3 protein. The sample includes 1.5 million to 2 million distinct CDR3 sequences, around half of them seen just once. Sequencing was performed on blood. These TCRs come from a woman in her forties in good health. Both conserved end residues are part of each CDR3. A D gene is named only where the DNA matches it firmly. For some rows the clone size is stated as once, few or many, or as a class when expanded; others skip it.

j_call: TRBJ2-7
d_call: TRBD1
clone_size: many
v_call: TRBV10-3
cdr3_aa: CAISDGGQGYEQYF
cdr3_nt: TGTGCCATCAGTGATGGAGGACAGGGTTACGAGCAGTACTTC

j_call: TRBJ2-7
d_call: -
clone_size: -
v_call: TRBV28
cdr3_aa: CASSLIQGPTYEQYF
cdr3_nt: TGTGCCAGCAGTTTGATACAGGGACCGACCTACGAGCAGTACTTC

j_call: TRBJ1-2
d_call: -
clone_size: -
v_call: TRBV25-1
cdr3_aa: CASSQAGAPVNYGYTF
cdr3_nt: TGTGCCAGCAGTCAGGCAGGGGCTCCCGTGAACTATGGCTACACCTTC

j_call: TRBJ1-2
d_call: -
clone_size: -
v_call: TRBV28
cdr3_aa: CASRTPGQGGYGYTF
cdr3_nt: TGTGCCAGCAGGACCCCGGGACAAGGGGGTTATGGCTACACCTTC

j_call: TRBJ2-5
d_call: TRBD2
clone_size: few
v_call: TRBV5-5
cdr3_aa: CASSFPSGAETQYF
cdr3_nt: TGTGCCAGCAGCTTTCCTAGCGGGGCAGAGACCCAGTACTTC

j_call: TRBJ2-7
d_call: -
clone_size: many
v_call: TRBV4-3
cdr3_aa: CASSQEYRSSYEQYF
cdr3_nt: TGCGCCAGCAGCCAAGAGTACAGGAGCTCCTACGAGCAGTACTTC

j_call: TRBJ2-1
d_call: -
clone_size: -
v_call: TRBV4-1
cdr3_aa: CASSQDSTTGNEQFF
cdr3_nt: TGCGCCAGCAGCCAAGATAGTACCACGGGGAATGAGCAGTTCTTC

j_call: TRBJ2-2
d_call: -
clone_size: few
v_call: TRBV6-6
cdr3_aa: CASSPGSRNTGELFF
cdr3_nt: TGTGCCAGCAGTCCCGGGTCACGGAACACCGGGGAGCTGTTTTTT

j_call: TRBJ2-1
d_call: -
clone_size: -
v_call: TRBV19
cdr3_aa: CASSRTGPDNEQFF
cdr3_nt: TGTGCCAGTAGTCGGACGGGCCCAGACAATGAGCAGTTCTTC

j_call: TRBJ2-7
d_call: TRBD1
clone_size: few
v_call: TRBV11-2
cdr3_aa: CASSQDRIEQYF
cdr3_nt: TGTGCCAGCAGCCAGGACAGGATCGAGCAGTACTTC

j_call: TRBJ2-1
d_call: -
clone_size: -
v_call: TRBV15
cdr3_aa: CATSRGESSYNEQFF
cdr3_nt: TGTGCCACCAGCAGAGGCGAGAGCTCCTACAATGAGCAGTTCTTC

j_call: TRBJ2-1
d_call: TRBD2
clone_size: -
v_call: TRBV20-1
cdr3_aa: CSARAGAGRSEQFF
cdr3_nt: TGCAGTGCTAGGGCGGGAGCAGGGAGAAGTGAGCAGTTCTTC

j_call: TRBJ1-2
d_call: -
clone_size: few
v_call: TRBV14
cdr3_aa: CASSQDSGPNYGYTF
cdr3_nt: TGTGCCAGCAGCCAAGATTCGGGGCCTAACTATGGCTACACCTTC

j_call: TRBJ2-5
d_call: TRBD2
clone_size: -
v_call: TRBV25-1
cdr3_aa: CASSDPSGGASRETQYF
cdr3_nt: TGTGCCAGCAGTGACCCTAGCGGGGGGGCCTCGAGAGAGACCCAGTACTTC

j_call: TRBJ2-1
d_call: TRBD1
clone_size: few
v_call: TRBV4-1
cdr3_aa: CASSQPRDRAHEQFF
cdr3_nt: TGCGCCAGCAGCCAACCCCGGGACAGGGCCCATGAGCAGTTCTTC

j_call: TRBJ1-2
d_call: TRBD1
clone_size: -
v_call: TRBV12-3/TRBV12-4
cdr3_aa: CAIKIGQGGIGYGYTF
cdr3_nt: TGTGCCATCAAAATCGGACAGGGAGGGATAGGGTATGGCTACACCTTC

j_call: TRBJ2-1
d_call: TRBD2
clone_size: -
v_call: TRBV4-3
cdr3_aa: CASSQDQQAGRVDEQFF
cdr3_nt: TGCGCCAGCAGCCAAGATCAGCAAGCGGGGAGAGTAGATGAGCAGTTCTTC